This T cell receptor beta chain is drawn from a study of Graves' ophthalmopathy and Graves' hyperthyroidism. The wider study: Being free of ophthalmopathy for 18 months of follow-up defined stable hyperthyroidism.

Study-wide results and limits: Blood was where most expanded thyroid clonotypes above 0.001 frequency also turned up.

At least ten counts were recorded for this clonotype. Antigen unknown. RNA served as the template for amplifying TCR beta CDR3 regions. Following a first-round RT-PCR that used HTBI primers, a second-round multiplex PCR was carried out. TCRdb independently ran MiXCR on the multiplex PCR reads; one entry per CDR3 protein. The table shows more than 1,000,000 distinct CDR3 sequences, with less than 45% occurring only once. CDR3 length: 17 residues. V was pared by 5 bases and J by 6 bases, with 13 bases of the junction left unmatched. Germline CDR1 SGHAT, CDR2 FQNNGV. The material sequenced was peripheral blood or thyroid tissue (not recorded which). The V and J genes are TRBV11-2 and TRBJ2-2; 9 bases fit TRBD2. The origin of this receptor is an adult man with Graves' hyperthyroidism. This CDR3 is CASSTPPGGRVAGELFF. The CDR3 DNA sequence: TGTGCCAGCAGCACCCCCCCGGGCGGGAGGGTCGCCGGGGAGCTGTTTTTT.